This TCR beta chain originates from a study of cytomegalovirus exposure and HLA in healthy donors. The overall study: Of all 400 or so donors who were genotyped, about 84% belonged to the Caucasian-associated ancestry cluster.

CDR1 and CDR2 from the germline V gene are SGHNT and YENEEA. With V trimmed by 0 bases and J by 6 bases, 12 bases remained unmatched. This CDR3 has 18 residues. PCR used 60 Vbeta primers and 13 Jbeta primers. TCRdb's copy holds only in-frame clones and misses some; the assay was immunoSEQ multiplex PCR. The sample has some 190,000 clones, around 75% seen once. The study, taken as a whole, reports: A reported reduction in N-insertions relative to the approximately 640-donor mean was seen in an Asian-associated ancestry cluster in a later analysis.

A remark on this clone: Its antigen is not identified.

The TCR sequence derives from a woman aged 50 to 60 in good health and CMV-seronegative. The material sequenced was PBMCs. The chain uses TRBV11-3 and TRBJ1-5; TRBD1 aligns across 9 bases. DNA for the CDR3: TGTGCCAGCAGCTTAGATCAGTCAAGACAGGGGGTCGGTCAGCCCCAGCATTTT. Amino acid sequence: CASSLDQSRQGVGQPQHF.